The clone carrying this T cell receptor beta chain was seen once. Method: immunoSEQ multiplex PCR; TCRdb's copy keeps in-frame clones and lacks some. The sample lists over 150,000 clones; roughly 80% were seen once. The sample is drawn from a study of blood T cell repertoires in COVID-19. The length of the CDR3 is 17 residues. With V trimmed by 2 bases and J by 4 bases, 12 bases remained unmatched. Sequenced material: peripheral blood. The rearrangement links TRBV23-1 to TRBJ2-3; 7 bases agree with TRBD1. TRBV23-1 carries the ORF label, with uncertain function. The receptor was derived from a man older than 75 with acute or convalescent COVID-19. In DNA, the CDR3 is TGCGCCAGCAGTCAAAGCAGGGACAGCCCTGGGGCAGATACGCAGTATTTT. This sequence encodes CASSQSRDSPGADTQYF.